The clone carrying this T cell receptor (beta chain) occurred once. As yet, its antigen is unknown. The sample originates from a study of cytomegalovirus exposure and HLA in healthy donors. Study-wide findings and caveats: In a later analysis, a missense DCLRE1C variant was linked to TCR beta V- and J-gene trimming.

Primers included in the PCR were 60 Vbeta and 13 Jbeta primers. The assay was immunoSEQ multiplex PCR, and TCRdb's table has in-frame clones only and misses some. The sample has fewer than 85,000 clones, about two thirds seen once. The CDR3 is 14 residues long. J lost 3 bases, V lost 4 bases, and 1 base had no gene match. Germline-derived CDR1 and CDR2 are SEHNR and FQNEAQ (reference sequence). The receptor comes from a woman in her 40s in good health and CMV-seropositive. The V and J genes are TRBV7-9 and TRBJ2-2; 8 nucleotides agree with TRBD1. Sample: PBMCs. The CDR3 loop is CASSWDRYTGELFF. The CDR3 bases are TGTGCCAGCAGCTGGGACAGGTACACCGGGGAGCTGTTTTTT.